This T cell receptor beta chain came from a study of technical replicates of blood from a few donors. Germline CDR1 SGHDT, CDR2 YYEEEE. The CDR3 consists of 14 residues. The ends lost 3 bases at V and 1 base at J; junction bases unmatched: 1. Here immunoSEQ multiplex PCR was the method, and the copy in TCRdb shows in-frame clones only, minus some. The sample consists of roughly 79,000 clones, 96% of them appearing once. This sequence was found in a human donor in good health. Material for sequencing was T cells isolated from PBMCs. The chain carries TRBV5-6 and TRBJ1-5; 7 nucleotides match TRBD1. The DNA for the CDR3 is TGTGCCAGCAGCTCGGGACAGAGCAATCAGCCCCAGCATTTT. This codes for CASSSGQSNQPQHF.